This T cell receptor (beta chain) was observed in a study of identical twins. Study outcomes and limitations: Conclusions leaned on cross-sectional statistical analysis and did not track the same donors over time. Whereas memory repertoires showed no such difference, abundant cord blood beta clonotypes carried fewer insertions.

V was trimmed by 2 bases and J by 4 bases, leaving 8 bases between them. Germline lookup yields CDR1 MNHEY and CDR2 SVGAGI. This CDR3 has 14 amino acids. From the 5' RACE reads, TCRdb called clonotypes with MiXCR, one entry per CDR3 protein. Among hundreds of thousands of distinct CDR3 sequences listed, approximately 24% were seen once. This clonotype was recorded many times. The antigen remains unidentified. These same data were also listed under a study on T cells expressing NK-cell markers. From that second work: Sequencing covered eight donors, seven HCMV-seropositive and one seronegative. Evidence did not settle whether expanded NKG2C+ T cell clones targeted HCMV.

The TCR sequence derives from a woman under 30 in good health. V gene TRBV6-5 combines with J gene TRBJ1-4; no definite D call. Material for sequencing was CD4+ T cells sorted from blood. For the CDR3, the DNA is TGTGCCAGCAGTTACCCGGATTATAATGAAAAACTGTTTTTT. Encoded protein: CASSYPDYNEKLFF.